This TCR beta chain was captured by sequencing in a study of beta chain features in type 1 diabetes. Study outcomes and limitations: TCRB CDR3 length was moderately but significantly reduced in all four CD4+ subsets of Type 1 diabetes patients.

Looked up from germline, CDR1 is SQVTM and CDR2 is ANQGSEA. V was trimmed by 5 bases and J by 0 bases, leaving 17 bases between them. The length of the CDR3 is 16 residues. Expressed TCRB transcripts got sequenced, as all isolated RNA was reverse transcribed. Here immunoSEQ multiplex PCR was the method, and the copy in TCRdb shows in-frame clones only, minus some. The sample includes roughly 340,000 clones, less than 15% seen only once; the top ten take about 0.015%. As to this clone: Its specificity is unknown.

This clonotype was obtained from a woman aged 18-29 years with type 1 diabetes. This chain links TRBV29-1 with TRBJ2-1, with D uncertain. The sequencing input was naive CD4+ T cells from blood. For the CDR3, the DNA is TGCAGCGTTTCCCCTCTGTCCTTCAGCTCCTACAATGAGCAGTTCTTC. Translating gives CSVSPLSFSSYNEQFF.